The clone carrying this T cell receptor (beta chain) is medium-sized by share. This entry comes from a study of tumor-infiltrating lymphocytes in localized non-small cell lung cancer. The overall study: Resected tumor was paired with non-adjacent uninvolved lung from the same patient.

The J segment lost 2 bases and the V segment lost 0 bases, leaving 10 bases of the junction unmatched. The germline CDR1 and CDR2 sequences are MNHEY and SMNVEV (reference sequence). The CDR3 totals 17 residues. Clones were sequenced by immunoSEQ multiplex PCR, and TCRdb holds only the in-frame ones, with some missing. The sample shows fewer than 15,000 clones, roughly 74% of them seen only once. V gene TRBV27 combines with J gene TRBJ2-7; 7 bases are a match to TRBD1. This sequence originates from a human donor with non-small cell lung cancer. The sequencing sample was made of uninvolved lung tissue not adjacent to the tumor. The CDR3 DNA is TGTGCCAGCAGTTTATCAGGGGGCCGGATTAGCGCCTACGAGCAGTACTTC. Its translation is CASSLSGGRISAYEQYF.